The T cell receptor beta chain described here comes from a study of blood T cells in healthy people across ages. Next came a second PCR, run for about 6 to 12 cycles, which used a sample-barcoded 5' primer along with a J-beta primer mix. TCRdb re-derived calls from the 5' RACE reads in MiXCR, one entry per CDR3 protein. This repertoire shows 1,500,000 or so distinct CDR3 sequences, almost 60% found once; its top ten account for roughly 6.3%. Germline values: CDR1 SGHNT, CDR2 YENEEA. The CDR3 spans 15 residues. J lost 6 bases, V lost 4 bases, and 5 bases had no gene match. This rearrangement joins TRBV11-3 to TRBJ2-1, with TRBD2 matching over 11 bases. The receptor comes from a young man in good health. The sample consisted of blood. CDR3 DNA: TGTGCCAGCAGCTCCTTAGCGGGGGGGGGCAATGAGCAGTTCTTC. It encodes CASSSLAGGGNEQFF.